The sequence of this TCR beta chain was determined in a study of metastatic and nonmetastatic thyroid tumors. As for the study in general: Patients with malignant and benign thyroid disease provided blood and tumor or nodule tissue, whose repertoires were compared.

A remark on this clone: Antigen unknown.

Germline V gene data show CDR1 as SGHTA and CDR2 as FQGNSA. The ends lost 5 bases at V and 15 bases at J; junction bases unmatched: 13. The CDR3 sequence is 13 residues long. Original data processing: The distant-metastasis classifier for papillary thyroid cancer was built from CDR3 differences across clinicopathological groups. Using MiXCR, TCRdb re-called clones from the PCR reads. Clone size and V and J calls follow TCRdb, not the original study. The sample holds about 70,000 clones, more than 15% seen once. Every patient underwent thyroid surgery untreated. Broader study findings: Within blood and tumor, benign nodules reportedly had significantly lower TCR beta diversity than malignant thyroid tumors did.

The V call is TRBV7-2, the J call TRBJ2-4; 7 bases fit TRBD1. The receptor was derived from a female donor with papillary thyroid cancer or a benign thyroid nodule (not recorded which). Some clones in this sample may be carry-over from other donors' samples. Sequencing was carried out using blood. In nucleotides, the CDR3 is TGTGCCAGCAGCCTAGAGTTGGGAAGGGGGCTGTACTTC. Encoded protein: CASSLELGRGLYF.